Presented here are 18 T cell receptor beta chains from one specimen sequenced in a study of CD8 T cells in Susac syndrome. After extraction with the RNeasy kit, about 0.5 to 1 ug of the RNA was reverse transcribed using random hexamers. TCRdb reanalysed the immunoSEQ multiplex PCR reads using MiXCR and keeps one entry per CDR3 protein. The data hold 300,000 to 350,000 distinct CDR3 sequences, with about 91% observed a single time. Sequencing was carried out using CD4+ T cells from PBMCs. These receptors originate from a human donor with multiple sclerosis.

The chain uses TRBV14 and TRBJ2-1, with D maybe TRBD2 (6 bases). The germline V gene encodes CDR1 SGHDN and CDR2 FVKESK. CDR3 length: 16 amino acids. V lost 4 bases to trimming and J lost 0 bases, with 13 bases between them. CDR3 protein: CASSRLPGVSYNEQFF. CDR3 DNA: TGTGCCAGCAGCCGCCTGCCGGGGGTCTCCTACAATGAGCAGTTCTTC.

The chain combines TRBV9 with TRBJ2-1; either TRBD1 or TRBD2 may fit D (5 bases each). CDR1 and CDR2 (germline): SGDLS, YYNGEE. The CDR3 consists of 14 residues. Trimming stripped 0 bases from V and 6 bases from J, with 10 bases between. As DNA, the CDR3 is TGTGCCAGCAGCGTAGCGGGGACCTCCAATGAGCAGTTCTTC. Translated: CASSVAGTSNEQFF.

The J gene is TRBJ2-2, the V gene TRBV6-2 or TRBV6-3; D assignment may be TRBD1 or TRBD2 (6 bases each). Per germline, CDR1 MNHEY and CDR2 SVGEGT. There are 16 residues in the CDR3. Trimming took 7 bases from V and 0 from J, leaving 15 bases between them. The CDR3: CASTRGAYANTGELFF. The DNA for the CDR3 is TGTGCCAGCACAAGGGGGGCCTATGCGAACACCGGGGAGCTGTTTTTT.

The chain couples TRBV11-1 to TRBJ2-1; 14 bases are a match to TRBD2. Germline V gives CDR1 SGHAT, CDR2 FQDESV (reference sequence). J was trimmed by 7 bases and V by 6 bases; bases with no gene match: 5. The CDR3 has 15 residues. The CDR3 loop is CASRRLAGGPNEQFF. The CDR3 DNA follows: TGTGCCAGCAGGAGACTAGCGGGAGGGCCTAATGAGCAGTTCTTC.

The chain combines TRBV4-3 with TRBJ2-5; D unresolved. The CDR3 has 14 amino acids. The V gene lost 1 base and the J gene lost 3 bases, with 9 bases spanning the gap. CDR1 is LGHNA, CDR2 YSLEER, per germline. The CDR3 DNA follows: TGCGCCAGCAGCCAAGGGCTGTTAAAAGAGACCCAGTACTTC. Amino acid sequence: CASSQGLLKETQYF.

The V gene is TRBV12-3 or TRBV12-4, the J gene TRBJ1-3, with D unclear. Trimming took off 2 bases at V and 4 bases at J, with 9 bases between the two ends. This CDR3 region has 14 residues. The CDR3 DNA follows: TGTGCCAGCAGTTTAAAAGCTCGGGGAAACACCATATATTTT. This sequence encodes CASSLKARGNTIYF.

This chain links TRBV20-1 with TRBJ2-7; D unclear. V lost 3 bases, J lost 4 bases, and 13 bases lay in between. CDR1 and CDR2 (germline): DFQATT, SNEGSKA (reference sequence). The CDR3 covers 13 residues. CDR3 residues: CSASMGPTYEQYF. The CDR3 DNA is TGCAGTGCTAGTATGGGCCCAACTTACGAGCAGTACTTC.

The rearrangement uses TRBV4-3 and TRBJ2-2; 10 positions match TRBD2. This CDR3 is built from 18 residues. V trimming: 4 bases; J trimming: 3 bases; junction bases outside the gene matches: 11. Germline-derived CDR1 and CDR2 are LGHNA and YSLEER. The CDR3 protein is CASSPFVLLAGDTGELFF. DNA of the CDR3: TGCGCCAGCAGCCCTTTCGTACTTCTAGCGGGAGACACCGGGGAGCTGTTTTTT.

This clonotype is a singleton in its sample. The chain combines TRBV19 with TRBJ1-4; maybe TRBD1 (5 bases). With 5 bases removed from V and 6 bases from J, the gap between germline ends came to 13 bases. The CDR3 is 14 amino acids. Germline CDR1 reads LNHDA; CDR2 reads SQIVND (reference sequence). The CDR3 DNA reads TGTGCCAGTAGTTCTCGCGTGGGGGATGAAAAACTGTTTTTT. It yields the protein CASSSRVGDEKLFF.

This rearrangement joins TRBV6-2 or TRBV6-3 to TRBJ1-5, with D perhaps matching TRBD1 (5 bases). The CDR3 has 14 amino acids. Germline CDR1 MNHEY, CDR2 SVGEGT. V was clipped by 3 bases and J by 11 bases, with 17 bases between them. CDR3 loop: CASSYGTGKEAQHF. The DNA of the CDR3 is TGTGCCAGCAGTTATGGGACGGGGAAGGAGGCCCAGCATTTT.

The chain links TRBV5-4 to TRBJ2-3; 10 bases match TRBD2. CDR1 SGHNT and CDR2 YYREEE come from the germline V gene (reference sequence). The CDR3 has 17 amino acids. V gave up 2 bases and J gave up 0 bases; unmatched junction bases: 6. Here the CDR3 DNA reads TGTGCCAGCAGCTTACTCACACTAGCGGGAAGCACAGATACGCAGTATTTT. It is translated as CASSLLTLAGSTDTQYF. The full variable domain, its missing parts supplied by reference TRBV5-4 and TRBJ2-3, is ETGVTQSPTHLIKTRGQQVTLRCSSQSGHNTVSWYQQALGQGPQFIFQYYREEENGRGNFPPRFSGLQFPNYSSELNVNALELDDSALYLCASSLLTLAGSTDTQYFGPGTRLTVL.

CDR3 nucleotide sequence: TGTGCCAGCAGTTTGAGTCGAGGATTACCCTATGGCTACACCTTC. Translating gives CASSLSRGLPYGYTF. The chain employs TRBV28 and TRBJ1-2; no definite D call. Trimming took 3 bases from V and 4 from J, leaving 15 bases between them. This CDR3 has 15 amino acids. The germline CDR1 and CDR2 sequences are MDHEN and SYDVKM.

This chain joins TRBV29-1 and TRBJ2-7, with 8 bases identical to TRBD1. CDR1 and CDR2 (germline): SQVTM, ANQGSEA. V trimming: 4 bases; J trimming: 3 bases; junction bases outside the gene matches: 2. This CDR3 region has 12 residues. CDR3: CSVAGGGYEQYF. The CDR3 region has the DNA TGCAGCGTTGCAGGGGGCGGCTACGAGCAGTACTTC.

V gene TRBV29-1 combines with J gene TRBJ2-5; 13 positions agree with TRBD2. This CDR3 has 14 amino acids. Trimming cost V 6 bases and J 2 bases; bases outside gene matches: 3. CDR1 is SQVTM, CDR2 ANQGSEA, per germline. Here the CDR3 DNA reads TGCAGCGTCCCGGGACTAGCGGGACAAGAGACCCAGTACTTC. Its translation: CSVPGLAGQETQYF. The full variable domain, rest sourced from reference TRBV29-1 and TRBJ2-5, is SAVISQKPSRDICQRGTSLTIQCQVDSQVTMMFWYRQQPGQSLTLIATANQGSEATYESGFVIDKFPISRPNLTFSTLTVSNMSPEDSSIYLCSVPGLAGQETQYFGPGTRLLVL.

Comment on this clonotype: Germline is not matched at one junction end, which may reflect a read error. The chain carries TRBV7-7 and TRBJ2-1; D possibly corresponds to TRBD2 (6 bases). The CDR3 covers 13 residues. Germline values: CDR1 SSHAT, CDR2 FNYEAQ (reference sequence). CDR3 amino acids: CASSPGGGSGQFF. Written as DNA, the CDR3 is TGTGCTAGCAGCCCCGGCGGAGGGTCGGGCCAGTTCTTC.

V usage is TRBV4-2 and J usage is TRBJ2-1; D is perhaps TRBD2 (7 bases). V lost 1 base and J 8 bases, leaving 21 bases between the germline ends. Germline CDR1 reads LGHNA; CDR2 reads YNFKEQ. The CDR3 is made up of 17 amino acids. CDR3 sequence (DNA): TGTGCCAGCAGCCAAGCCGGGGCGGGGGCTCGGGTCCATGAGCAGTTCTTC. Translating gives CASSQAGAGARVHEQFF.

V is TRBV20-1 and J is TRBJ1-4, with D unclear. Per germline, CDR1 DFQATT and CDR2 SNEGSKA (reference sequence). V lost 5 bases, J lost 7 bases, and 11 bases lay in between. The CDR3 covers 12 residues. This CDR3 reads CSAVALGEKLFF. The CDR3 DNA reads TGCAGTGCTGTTGCACTCGGTGAAAAACTGTTTTTT.

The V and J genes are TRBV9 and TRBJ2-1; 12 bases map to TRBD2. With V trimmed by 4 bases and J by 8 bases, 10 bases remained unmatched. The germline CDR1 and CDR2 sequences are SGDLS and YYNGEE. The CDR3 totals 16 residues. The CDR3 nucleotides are TGTGCCAGCAGCCCTAGTGGGACTAGCGGGCGGGATGAGCAGTTCTTC. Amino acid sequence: CASSPSGTSGRDEQFF.